What follows are 22 T cell receptor beta chains derived from one specimen sequenced in a study of T-cell reconstitution after alpha-beta-depleted transplantation in children. The TCRbeta library was prepared with unique molecular identifiers. MiXCR was run by TCRdb on the PCR reads, yielding one entry per CDR3 protein. In the table there are hundreds of thousands of distinct CDR3 sequences, 15% to 20% of which are singletons. Sequenced material: PBMCs, mostly from graft donor cells, taken 360 days after TCRalphabeta/CD19-depleted stem cell transplant. Receptors were obtained from a male patient aged 2-15 years who had a stem cell transplant for acute lymphoblastic leukemia, so the T cells may come from the graft donor.

This clonotype was picked up a small number of times. The chain is built from TRBV7-9 and TRBJ1-2; TRBD1 matches at 7 bases. J gave up 0 bases and V 0 bases, and 7 bases lay outside the gene matches. Germline V CDR1 and CDR2: SEHNR, FQNEAQ (reference sequence). The CDR3 extends over 17 amino acids. CDR3 protein: CASSLAWTGQANYGYTF. The CDR3 nucleotides are TGTGCCAGCAGCTTAGCCTGGACAGGACAAGCTAACTATGGCTACACCTTC.

In its sample, this clonotype was seen many times. The chain joins TRBV11-2 to TRBJ2-5; 10 nucleotides agree with TRBD2. CDR3 length: 15 residues. V trimming: 4 bases; J trimming: 2 bases; junction bases outside the gene matches: 4. Germline V gives CDR1 SGHAT, CDR2 FQNNGV. Written as DNA, the CDR3 is TGTGCCAGCAGCTCGACTAGCGGGCCTCAAGAGACCCAGTACTTC. This sequence encodes CASSSTSGPQETQYF.

This clonotype was seen a handful of times. The rearrangement links TRBV15 to TRBJ2-4; no clear D gene. The germline V gene encodes CDR1 LNHNV and CDR2 YYDKDF (reference sequence). Trimming took off 4 bases at V and 0 bases at J, with 22 bases between the two ends. The CDR3 is 19 amino acids. In DNA form, the CDR3 reads TGTGCCACCAGCAAAATTTCGTGGAGTCCGCCTTTAGCCAAAAACATTCAGTACTTC. Protein sequence: CATSKISWSPPLAKNIQYF.

This clonotype turned up a few times. This chain joins TRBV15 and TRBJ2-7, with TRBD2 as a possible D gene (6 bases). This CDR3 contains 15 residues. Trimming stripped 0 bases from V and 4 bases from J, with 13 bases between. The germline gives CDR1 LNHNV, CDR2 YYDKDF (reference sequence). CDR3 amino acids: CATSREGRELYEQYF. The DNA for the CDR3 is TGTGCCACCAGCAGAGAGGGCCGGGAGTTGTACGAGCAGTACTTC.

Only a few counts were recorded for this clonotype. The rearrangement joins TRBV7-2 to TRBJ1-4, with a weak D call TRBD1 (6 bases). Between the trimmed V and J ends, which lost 1 base and 7 bases, there was a span of 13 bases. Germline V gives CDR1 SGHTA, CDR2 FQGNSA. The CDR3 sequence is 15 residues long. CDR3 DNA: TGTGCCAGCAGCTTAGACCCCGGACAGTTTGAAAAACTGTTTTTT. This sequence encodes CASSLDPGQFEKLFF.

The gene calls are TRBV4-2 and TRBJ1-4; unclear D gene. V was trimmed by 0 bases and J by 7 bases, leaving 15 bases between them. This CDR3 contains 16 residues. CDR1 is LGHNA, CDR2 YNFKEQ, per germline. This CDR3 reads CASSQEWQLEGEKLFF. CDR3 DNA: TGTGCCAGCAGCCAAGAGTGGCAGTTAGAAGGTGAAAAACTGTTTTTT.

This clonotype was observed a few times. The chain couples TRBV7-9 to TRBJ2-7, with D hard to call. Germline CDR1 SEHNR, CDR2 FQNEAQ (reference sequence). V was shortened by 1 base and J by 9 bases, with 7 bases between the two germline ends. The CDR3 totals 11 residues. Here the CDR3 reads CASSLGRGQYF. The CDR3, as DNA: TGTGCCAGCAGCTTAGGACGTGGGCAGTACTTC. Drawing the rest from reference TRBV7-9 and TRBJ2-7, the complete variable domain is DTGVSQNPRHKITKRGQNVTFRCDPISEHNRLYWYRQTLGQGPEFLTYFQNEAQLEKSRLLSDRFSAERPKGSFSTLEIQRTEQGDSAMYLCASSLGRGQYFGPGTRLTVT.

This clonotype occurred a few times. The chain couples TRBV29-1 to TRBJ2-7; D is uncertain. This CDR3 has 13 amino acids. Per germline, CDR1 SQVTM and CDR2 ANQGSEA. Trimming stripped 4 bases from V and 2 bases from J, with 12 bases between. The CDR3: CSVVVTGTYEQYF. CDR3 DNA sequence: TGCAGCGTTGTAGTAACTGGCACCTACGAGCAGTACTTC.

This clonotype was seen only a few times. V usage is TRBV5-5 and J usage is TRBJ2-4, with no clear D. Germline V gene data show CDR1 as SGHKS and CDR2 as YYEKEE (reference sequence). CDR3 length: 11 amino acids. The V and J ends lost 3 bases and 6 bases respectively, with 4 bases between them. This chain's CDR3 is CASSSINIQYF. The CDR3 nucleotides read TGTGCCAGCAGCTCCATAAACATTCAGTACTTC.

DNA of the CDR3: TGTGCCATCAGTGTCGGGAGATCCTACAATGAGCAGTTCTTC. Its translation: CAISVGRSYNEQFF. The genes are TRBV10-3 and TRBJ2-1, with D possibly being TRBD2 (6 bases). The V and J ends lost 4 bases and 1 base respectively, with 8 bases between them. The germline V gene has CDR1 ENHRY and CDR2 SYGVKD. This CDR3 spans 14 amino acids.

The table lists this clonotype with many counts. The CDR3 region is CASTLDSLNQPQHF. In nucleotides, the CDR3 is TGTGCCAGCACCCTGGACAGCCTCAATCAGCCCCAGCATTTT. The chain combines TRBV28 with TRBJ1-5; D may be TRBD1 (6 bases). There are 14 residues in the CDR3. Germline CDR1 MDHEN, CDR2 SYDVKM. The ends were cut back, 7 bases at V and 3 bases at J, with 13 bases in the middle.

The V gene is TRBV12-3 or TRBV12-4, the J gene TRBJ1-4; perhaps TRBD1 as D (5 bases). The CDR3 totals 18 residues. CDR3 region: CTFSLGVDLSATNEKLFF. CDR3 DNA sequence: TGTACCTTCAGTTTAGGGGTGGACCTCTCGGCGACTAATGAAAAACTGTTTTTT.

Notes on this clonotype: Given a much more abundant clone one base away, this may be a read error. The genes are TRBV13 and TRBJ2-3, with unresolved D. The length of the CDR3 is 12 residues. CDR1 PRHDT and CDR2 FYEKMQ come from the germline V gene (reference sequence). The CDR3 coding sequence is TGTCCCAGCAGCTCCAACTCAGATACGCAGTATTTT. This translates into CPSSSNSDTQYF.

The rearrangement uses TRBV20-1 and TRBJ2-7, with 9 nucleotides matching TRBD2. This CDR3 region has 14 residues. V lost 0 bases, J lost 7 bases, and 7 bases stayed unmatched. Germline V gene sequence: CDR1 DFQATT, CDR2 SNEGSKA (reference sequence). The CDR3 sequence: CSARDEGLAWEQYF. The DNA for the CDR3 is TGCAGTGCTAGAGATGAGGGACTAGCTTGGGAGCAGTACTTC.

This sequence joins TRBV25-1 and TRBJ1-4; perhaps TRBD1 as D (5 bases). Germline-derived CDR1 and CDR2 are MGHDK and SYGVNS. V shed 9 bases and J shed 6 bases, with 11 bases lying between them. This CDR3 contains 12 residues. The CDR3 reads CASHGGHEKLFF. The CDR3 nucleotides read TGTGCCAGTCATGGGGGACATGAAAAACTGTTTTTT.

This clonotype was observed a single time. The chain carries TRBV10-3 and TRBJ1-2, with D hard to call. The V gene's germline CDR1 is ENHRY and CDR2 SYGVKD. The V gene lost 2 bases and the J gene lost 4 bases, with 14 bases spanning the gap. There are 15 residues in the CDR3. The CDR3 DNA sequence: TGTGCCATCAGTGAGGCAGGACCAAGCACCTATGGCTACACCTTC. It yields the protein CAISEAGPSTYGYTF.

The CDR3 loop is CASSRGTGVSPLHF. In DNA form, the CDR3 reads TGCGCCAGCAGCCGCGGAACAGGAGTCTCACCCCTCCACTTT. The chain joins TRBV4-3 to TRBJ1-6; weak D call: TRBD1 (5 bases). Germline V lookup: CDR1 LGHNA, CDR2 YSLEER. This CDR3 has 14 residues. V was pared by 4 bases and J by 10 bases, with 14 bases between.

This clonotype was recorded a few times. The J gene is TRBJ2-1, the V gene TRBV6-5; TRBD2 aligns across 13 bases. CDR1 and CDR2 from the germline V gene are MNHEY and SVGAGI. J gave up 9 bases and V 1 base, and 12 bases lay outside the gene matches. The CDR3 extends over 18 amino acids. CDR3 in DNA: TGTGCCAGCAGTTACTTCCCGCCGGGACTAGCGGGGATATTTGAGCAGTTCTTC. Translated, it gives CASSYFPPGLAGIFEQFF.

This chain links TRBV20-1 with TRBJ1-2; 10 nucleotides match TRBD1. Trimming cost V 0 bases and J 7 bases; bases outside gene matches: 5. The germline V gene encodes CDR1 DFQATT and CDR2 SNEGSKA (reference sequence). The CDR3 is 14 residues long. The CDR3: CSARDLGTGVGYTF. The CDR3 DNA follows: TGCAGTGCTAGAGACCTAGGGACAGGGGTTGGCTACACCTTC.

This clonotype was counted a few times. The chain is built from TRBV11-2 and TRBJ2-5, with 8 bases identical to TRBD1. The CDR3 spans 15 residues. CDR1 is SGHAT, CDR2 FQNNGV, per germline. V was pared by 1 base and J by 4 bases, with 5 bases of the junction left unmatched. CDR3 loop: CASSLAGQAGETQYF. The CDR3 DNA reads TGTGCCAGCAGCTTAGCGGGACAGGCGGGAGAGACCCAGTACTTC.

This clonotype showed up just once. The V gene is TRBV4-2, the J gene TRBJ2-4; D is possibly TRBD2 (5 bases). Germline-derived CDR1 and CDR2 are LGHNA and YNFKEQ. CDR3 size: 15 residues. Trimming stripped 1 base from V and 4 bases from J, with 11 bases between. CDR3 bases: TGTGCCAGCAGCCAAGCGGGAACTAAAAAAAACATTCAGTACTTC. As protein: CASSQAGTKKNIQYF.

The rearrangement uses TRBV7-2 and TRBJ2-5, with D possibly TRBD2 on 6 matching bases. V gave up 1 base and J gave up 2 bases, with 14 bases separating them. CDR3 size: 16 residues. The germline V gene encodes CDR1 SGHTA and CDR2 FQGNSA. The CDR3 here is CASSLDWDFGQETQYF. CDR3 coding DNA: TGTGCCAGCAGCTTAGACTGGGACTTCGGGCAAGAGACCCAGTACTTC.